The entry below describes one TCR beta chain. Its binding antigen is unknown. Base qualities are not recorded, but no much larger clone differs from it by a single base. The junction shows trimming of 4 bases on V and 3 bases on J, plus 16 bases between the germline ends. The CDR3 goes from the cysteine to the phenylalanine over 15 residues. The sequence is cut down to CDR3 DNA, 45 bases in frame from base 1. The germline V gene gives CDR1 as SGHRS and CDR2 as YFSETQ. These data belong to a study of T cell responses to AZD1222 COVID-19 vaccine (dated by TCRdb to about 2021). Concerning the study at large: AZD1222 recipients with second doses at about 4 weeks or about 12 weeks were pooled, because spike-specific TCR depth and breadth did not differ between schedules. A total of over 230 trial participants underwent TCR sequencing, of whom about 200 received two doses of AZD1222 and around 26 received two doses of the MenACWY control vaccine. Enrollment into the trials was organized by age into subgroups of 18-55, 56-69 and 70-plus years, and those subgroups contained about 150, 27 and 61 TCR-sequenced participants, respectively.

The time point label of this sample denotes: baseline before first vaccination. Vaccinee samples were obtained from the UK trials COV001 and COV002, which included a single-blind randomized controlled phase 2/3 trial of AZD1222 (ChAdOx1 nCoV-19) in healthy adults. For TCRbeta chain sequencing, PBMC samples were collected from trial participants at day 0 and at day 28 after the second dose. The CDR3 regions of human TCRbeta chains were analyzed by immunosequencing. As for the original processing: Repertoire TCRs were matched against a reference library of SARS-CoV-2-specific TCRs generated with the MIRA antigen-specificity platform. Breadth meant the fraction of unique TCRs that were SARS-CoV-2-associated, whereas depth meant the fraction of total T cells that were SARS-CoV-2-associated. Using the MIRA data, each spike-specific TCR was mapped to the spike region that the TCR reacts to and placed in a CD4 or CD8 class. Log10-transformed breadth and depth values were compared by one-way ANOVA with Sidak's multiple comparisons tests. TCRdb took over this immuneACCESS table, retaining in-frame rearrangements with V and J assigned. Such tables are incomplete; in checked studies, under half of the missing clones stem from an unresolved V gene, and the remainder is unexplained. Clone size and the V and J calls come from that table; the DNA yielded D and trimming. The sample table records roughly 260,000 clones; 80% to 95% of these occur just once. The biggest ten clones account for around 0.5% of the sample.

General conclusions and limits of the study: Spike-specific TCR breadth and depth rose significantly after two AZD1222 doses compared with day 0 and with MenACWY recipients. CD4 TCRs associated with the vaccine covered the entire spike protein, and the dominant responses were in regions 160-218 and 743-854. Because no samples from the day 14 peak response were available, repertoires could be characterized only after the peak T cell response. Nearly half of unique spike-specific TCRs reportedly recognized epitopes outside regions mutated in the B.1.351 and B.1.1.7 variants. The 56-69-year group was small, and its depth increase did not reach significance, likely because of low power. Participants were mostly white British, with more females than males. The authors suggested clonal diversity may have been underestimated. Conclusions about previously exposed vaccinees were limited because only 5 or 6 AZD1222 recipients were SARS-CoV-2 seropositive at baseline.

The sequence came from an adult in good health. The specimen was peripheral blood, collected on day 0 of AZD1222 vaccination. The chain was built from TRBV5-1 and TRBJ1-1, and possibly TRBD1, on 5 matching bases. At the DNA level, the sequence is TGCGCCAGCAGCCCCCAGGGTCGGGGGGACACTGAAGCTTTCTTT. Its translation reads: CASSPQGRGDTEAFF.